The rows below give T cell receptor beta chains drawn from one sample of a study of cytomegalovirus exposure and HLA in healthy donors. Sequencing was performed with immunoSEQ multiplex PCR; in TCRdb, only in-frame clones are kept and a portion is missing. Here the sample spans about 140,000 clones, about 80% being singletons. Sequencing was performed on PBMCs. The receptors shown here come from a male donor in good health and CMV-seropositive. CDR3s include the opening cysteine and the closing phenylalanine or tryptophan. Fields, in order: V gene, CDR3 length, D gene, clone size, J gene, CDR3 protein, CDR3 DNA. A D gene is named only where the DNA matches it firmly. Clone size is stated in some rows and not others, as once, few, many or a class when expanded.

>TRBV28|13|TRBD1|.|TRBJ2-7
CASSDRASYEQYF
TGTGCCAGCAGCGACAGGGCCTCCTACGAGCAGTACTTC
>TRBV9|13|.|.|TRBJ1-1
CASSVAPRTEAFF
TGTGCCAGCAGCGTAGCTCCTAGAACTGAAGCTTTCTTT
>TRBV6-5|14|.|.|TRBJ1-4
CASSYLSTNEKLFF
TGTGCCAGCAGTTACCTCTCAACTAATGAAAAACTGTTTTTT
>TRBV6-5|14|TRBD1|.|TRBJ1-1
CASSYGTGNTEAFF
TGTGCCAGCAGTTACGGGACAGGGAACACTGAAGCTTTCTTT
>TRBV14|15|TRBD2|.|TRBJ2-7
CASSQASGRYYEQYF
TGTGCCAGCAGCCAAGCTAGCGGGAGGTACTACGAGCAGTACTTC
>TRBV4-2|15|TRBD1|.|TRBJ2-7
CASSQSGDRVYEQYF
TGTGCCAGCAGCCAAAGTGGGGACAGGGTTTACGAGCAGTACTTC
>TRBV9|19|TRBD2|few|TRBJ2-1
CASSIRGFLAGGWGVEQFF
TGTGCCAGCAGCATAAGGGGGTTTTTAGCGGGAGGCTGGGGGGTTGAGCAGTTCTTC
>TRBV9|12|.|.|TRBJ2-3
CASTEVTDTQYF
TGTGCCAGCACGGAGGTGACAGATACGCAGTATTTT
>TRBV4-3|15|.|once|TRBJ2-7
CASSQDDLADDPQYF
TGCGCCAGCAGCCAAGATGATCTAGCTGATGATCCCCAGTACTTC
>TRBV10-2|15|.|.|TRBJ2-3
CASSDLLSPTDTQYF
TGCGCCAGCAGTGACCTACTTTCCCCAACAGATACGCAGTATTTT
>TRBV6-1|14|TRBD1|.|TRBJ1-3
CASSEGTGGNTIYF
TGTGCCAGCAGTGAAGGGACAGGTGGAAACACCATATATTTT
>TRBV14|16|.|.|TRBJ1-2
CASSQDTQSQVNGYPF
TGTGCCAGCAGCCAAGATACCCAGTCGCAGGTTAATGGCTACCCCTTC
>TRBV5-6|17|.|.|TRBJ2-5
CASSLDVRTERQETQYF
TGTGCCAGCAGCTTGGACGTTCGGACAGAAAGACAAGAGACCCAGTACTTC
>TRBV5-4|15|.|.|TRBJ2-7
CASSLGASATYEQYF
TGTGCCAGCAGCTTGGGGGCTAGCGCTACCTACGAGCAGTACTTC
>TRBV21-1|16|.|.|TRBJ1-2
CASSKGHPGSLGGYTF
TGTGCCAGCAGCAAAGGACACCCGGGATCCCTGGGGGGCTACACCTTC
>TRBV2|16|TRBD2|.|TRBJ2-1
CASSETGTSVNNEQFF
TGTGCCAGCAGTGAAACCGGGACTAGCGTCAACAATGAGCAGTTCTTC
>TRBV11-2|14|.|once|TRBJ1-1
CASSLQGMYTEAFF
TGTGCCAGCAGCTTGCAGGGTATGTACACTGAAGCTTTCTTT
>TRBV5-4|14|.|.|TRBJ2-7
CASSPGLTAYEQYF
TGTGCCAGCAGCCCGGGACTTACTGCCTACGAGCAGTACTTC
>TRBV7-2|20|TRBD1|.|TRBJ1-1
CASSLAVWTGKFTMNTEAFF
TGTGCCAGCAGCTTAGCTGTCTGGACAGGGAAATTTACTATGAACACTGAAGCTTTCTTT
>TRBV27|19|.|.|TRBJ2-2
CASNMSLYRTIEGVGELFF
TGTGCCAGCAATATGAGTTTGTATAGGACTATCGAAGGGGTGGGGGAGCTGTTTTTT
>TRBV9|15|.|.|TRBJ2-2
CASSVGGLGTGELFF
TGTGCCAGCAGCGTAGGCGGACTTGGTACCGGGGAGCTGTTTTTT
>TRBV6-6|12|TRBD1|.|TRBJ1-1
CASSLQGAKAFF
TGTGCCAGCAGTCTACAGGGGGCAAAAGCTTTCTTT
>TRBV6-6|12|TRBD1|few|TRBJ1-1
CASSLQGTEAFF
TGTGCCAGCAGTTTACAGGGGACTGAAGCTTTCTTT
>TRBV30|12|TRBD1|.|TRBJ1-2
CAWRIDRGGYTF
TGTGCCTGGCGGATTGACAGGGGAGGCTACACCTTC
>TRBV27|16|.|.|TRBJ1-4
CASSLYSPPANEKLFF
TGTGCCAGCAGTTTATACAGCCCGCCGGCTAATGAAAAACTGTTTTTT
>TRBV13|21|.|.|TRBJ1-3
CASSSLTYRPADGHSGNTIYF
TGTGCCAGCAGCTCCCTGACCTACCGACCCGCAGACGGACACTCTGGAAACACCATATATTTT
>TRBV27|17|TRBD1|.|TRBJ2-7
CASSLFSPGTVGLEQYF
TGTGCCAGCAGTTTATTTTCCCCCGGGACAGTAGGTCTCGAGCAGTACTTC
>TRBV7-2|15|.|.|TRBJ2-3
CASSFLGIGTDTQYF
TGTGCCAGCAGCTTTCTAGGAATAGGCACAGATACGCAGTATTTT